This paragraph reports one TCR beta chain. Its antigen is unknown. No base-level quality is on record; no much larger clone is a single base apart. The ViraFEST assay stimulated PBMC with viral peptide pools and then used TCR sequencing to identify antigen-specific CD4+ T cell clonotypes by expansion. After about 10 days of culture, CD4+ T cells were isolated with the EasySep CD4+ T cell isolation kit. Each participant received two doses of an mRNA SARS-CoV-2 vaccine, either BNT162b2 or mRNA-1273. Negative nucleocapsid antibody results before and after vaccination confirmed that the healthy vaccine recipients had no prior SARS-CoV-2 infection. Each well held roughly 2.2 million PBMC cultured in IMDM containing approximately 5% human AB serum, 8.5 to 10 IU/ml IL-2 and gentamicin, along with roughly 10 ug/ml peptides. On days 3 and 7, half of the culture medium was replaced with fresh IL-2-containing medium. Each peptide stimulation condition was cultured in triplicate wells unless otherwise noted. Using Ficoll-Paque Plus gradient centrifugation, PBMC were separated from whole blood and then either used fresh or cryopreserved at -140C. The overlapping peptide pools covered the spike proteins of SARS-CoV-2 and of the common cold coronaviruses HCoV-NL63, HCoV-OC43 and HCoV-229E. The QIAamp micro DNA kit was used to extract genomic DNA from the cultured CD4+ T cells.

This entry is derived from a study of vaccination effects on CD4 cells after COVID-19 (dated 2022 in TCRdb). The study in broad terms: Across the study, the median time from the second dose to post-vaccine sampling was 72 days (range 14 to 241). The study compared SARS-CoV-2 spike-specific CD4+ TCR repertoires before and after mRNA vaccination in COVID-19 convalescent patients and infection-naive vaccine recipients. Altogether, 10 COVID-19 convalescent patients and a few SARS-CoV-2-naive healthy vaccine recipients made up the full study. Cultures from other donors in the study were sequenced with the Oncomine TCR Beta short-read assay on an Illumina iSeq 100.

To prepare the library, the immunoSEQ multiplex PCR assay was applied. DNA from the CD4+ T cells that had been cultured and isolated underwent TCR beta CDR3 sequencing. The paper's data handling went like this. Non-productive TCR sequences were removed, reads were trimmed to the CDR3 region, and CDR3s of at least 7 amino acids were retained. The MANAFEST web app was used to identify antigen-specific clonotypes by comparing expansion in peptide wells with expansion in reference cultures. To count as positive, a clone had to show expansion at FDR<0.05 compared with the reference and with all other wells, an odds ratio above 5, and a frequency above 0.1% in two replicate wells. A clonotype was defined as cross-reactive if the clonotype was significantly expanded both in SARS-CoV-2 spike wells and in at least one common cold coronavirus spike condition. CDR3 similarity was assessed by Levenshtein distance with the stringdist R package, and unrooted trees were built with ape in R 3.6.1. TCRdb retrieved this table from immuneACCESS and kept in-frame rearrangements only. Not all clones are present; in checked studies, unresolved V genes account for under half, and no reason is known for the remainder. V and J calls and clone size are given by that table; D and trimming were obtained from the DNA. For this sample the table gives tens of thousands of clones, of which roughly 78% were detected only once. 1.5% of the sample belongs to the ten largest clones.

General conclusions and limits of the study: Both infection-induced and vaccine-induced clones contracted markedly at late post-vaccination timepoints, which is consistent with waning T cell responses. Limitations of the study were the small number of convalescent patients and the absence of early post-infection timepoints. Among healthy vaccine recipients, nearly all vaccine-induced clones were SARS-CoV-2 mono-reactive, and only 1 of 255 was cross-reactive with common cold coronaviruses.

The input for sequencing was CD4+ T cells from PBMCs cultured with HCoV-NL63 spike peptides, taken after COVID-19 vaccination. Explained via the paper, the cell subset or site label denotes: HCoV-NL63 spike overlapping peptide pool stimulation. This TCR came from a human donor who received a COVID-19 vaccine. Some clones in this sample may be carry-over from other donors' samples.

The CDR3 sequence is CASSVVLGASTEAFF. The nucleotide sequence reads TGTGCCAGCAGCGTAGTATTGGGCGCTAGCACTGAAGCTTTCTTT. The chain couples TRBV9 to TRBJ1-1, with an unclear D gene assignment. Trimming takes 0 bases from V and 4 bases from J, and the germline ends sit 13 bases apart. From the cysteine through the phenylalanine, the CDR3 covers 15 amino acids. The only DNA kept is the CDR3, 45 bases in frame from the first base. CDR1 and CDR2 were assigned from the germline V gene as SGDLS and YYNGEE.